This TCR beta chain was recovered during a study of blood T cell repertoires in COVID-19. Study background: Spain, Italy and the United States supplied samples that represented acute and convalescent COVID-19. T cells, B-cell-depleted T cells, or PBMCs provided the cDNA or gDNA that served as material.

The germline CDR1 and CDR2 sequences are MDHEN and SYDVKM. V was trimmed by 5 bases and J by 4 bases, leaving 14 bases between them. The CDR3 has 14 amino acids. Per the original methods: From reference gene primer amplification, estimates of nucleated cell counts were derived. The protocol was immunoSEQ multiplex PCR, while the TCRdb copy is restricted to in-frame clones and leaves out a portion. Clonal size and the V and J genes are those of that table, whereas D and trimming came from the DNA. The sample contains under 150,000 clones, 75% to 85% of which appear only once. The receptor's source is a man aged 55-75 years with acute or convalescent COVID-19. Sequencing was carried out using peripheral blood. V usage is TRBV28 and J usage is TRBJ1-1; perhaps TRBD1 as D (5 bases). CDR3 in amino acids: CASSKGHGGTEAFF. CDR3 nucleotides: TGTGCCAGCAGTAAAGGACACGGCGGCACTGAAGCTTTCTTT.